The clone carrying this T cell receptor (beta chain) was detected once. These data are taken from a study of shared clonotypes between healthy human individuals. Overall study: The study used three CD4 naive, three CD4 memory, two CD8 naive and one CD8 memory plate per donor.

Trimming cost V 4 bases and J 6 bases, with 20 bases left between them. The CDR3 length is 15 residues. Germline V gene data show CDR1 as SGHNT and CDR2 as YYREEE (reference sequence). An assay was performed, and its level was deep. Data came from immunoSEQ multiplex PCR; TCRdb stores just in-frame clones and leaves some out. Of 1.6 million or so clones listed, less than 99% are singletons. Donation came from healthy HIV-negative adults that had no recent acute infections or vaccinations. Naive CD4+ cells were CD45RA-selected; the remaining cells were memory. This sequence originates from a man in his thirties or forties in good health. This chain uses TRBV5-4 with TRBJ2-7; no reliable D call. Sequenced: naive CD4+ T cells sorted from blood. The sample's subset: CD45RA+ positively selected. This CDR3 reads CASSKGHSPPSEQYF. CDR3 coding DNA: TGTGCCAGCAGCAAAGGTCATTCGCCCCCTTCCGAGCAGTACTTC.